This is a list of T cell receptor beta chains from one sample in a study of blood T cell repertoires in COVID-19. Only in-frame clones appear in the TCRdb table, and some are missing; sequencing was by immunoSEQ multiplex PCR. The table has roughly 340,000 clones, around 91% seen once. Material: PBMCs or T cells enriched from blood (not recorded which). Receptor source: a young man who had recovered from COVID-19. Each CDR3 is given with its conserved first and last residue. The D gene is left open where the match is weak. Clone size appears in some rows only: once, few, many, or a class for an expanded clone.

J gene | D gene | V gene | clone size | CDR3 protein | CDR3 DNA
TRBJ1-2 | . | TRBV2 | . | CASSAVQGGYTF | TGTGCCAGCAGTGCCGTCCAGGGGGGCTACACCTTC
TRBJ1-2 | . | TRBV6-5 | . | CASSYAGTSLGGYTF | TGTGCCAGCAGTTACGCCGGGACTTCCCTCGGGGGCTACACCTTC
TRBJ2-1 | TRBD2 | TRBV9 | . | CASSALAGGYNEQFF | TGTGCCAGCAGCGCCCTAGCGGGGGGCTACAATGAGCAGTTCTTC
TRBJ2-7 | . | TRBV21-1 | . | CASSRDYEQYF | TGTGCCAGCAGCCGGGACTACGAGCAGTACTTC
TRBJ1-5 | . | TRBV11-2 | once | CASSPGQTYQPQHF | TGTGCCAGCAGCCCCGGACAGACTTATCAGCCCCAGCATTTT
TRBJ1-5 | TRBD1 | TRBV2 | . | CASSGDRDNQPQHF | TGTGCCAGCAGTGGGGACAGAGACAATCAGCCCCAGCATTTT
TRBJ2-3 | . | TRBV7-9 | . | CASSATGTDTQYF | TGTGCCAGCAGCGCGACAGGCACAGATACGCAGTATTTT
TRBJ2-1 | TRBD1 | TRBV3-1/TRBV3-2 | . | CASRQVPGQGARGSSYNEQFF | TGTGCCAGCAGACAGGTACCGGGACAGGGGGCGCGAGGGAGCTCCTACAATGAGCAGTTCTTC
TRBJ2-1 | TRBD2 | TRBV7-2 | . | CASSLLAGSYNEQFF | TGTGCCAGCAGCCTCCTAGCGGGATCCTACAATGAGCAGTTCTTC
TRBJ1-5 | TRBD1 | TRBV7-8 | once | CASSLAGQERNQPQHF | TGTGCCAGCAGCTTAGCGGGACAGGAGCGGAATCAGCCCCAGCATTTT
TRBJ2-1 | TRBD2 | TRBV19 | . | CASSRTSGRVSNEQFF | TGTGCCAGTAGTAGGACTAGCGGGAGGGTGTCCAATGAGCAGTTCTTC
TRBJ1-1 | TRBD1 | TRBV9 | . | CASSGDSHTEAFF | TGTGCCAGCAGCGGGGACAGTCACACTGAAGCTTTCTTT
TRBJ2-1 | TRBD1 | TRBV28 | few | CASSLEWTGGYNEQFF | TGTGCCAGCAGTCTAGAATGGACAGGGGGCTACAATGAGCAGTTCTTC
TRBJ1-1 | . | TRBV5-6 | few | CASSRRGSTEAFF | TGTGCCAGCAGCCGGCGGGGGAGCACTGAAGCTTTCTTT
TRBJ2-7 | TRBD1 | TRBV5-1 | . | CASSLAGTGGYEQYF | TGCGCCAGCAGCTTGGCCGGGACAGGGGGCTACGAGCAGTACTTC
TRBJ2-1 | TRBD2 | TRBV27 | once | CASSKGLASEQFF | TGTGCCAGCAGTAAAGGACTAGCGAGTGAGCAGTTCTTC
TRBJ2-3 | . | TRBV7-9 | . | CASSPPTGSSTDTQYF | TGTGCCAGCAGCCCCCCGACAGGATCTAGCACAGATACGCAGTATTTT
TRBJ2-1 | TRBD2 | TRBV7-2 | . | CASSPSGGYNEQFF | TGTGCCAGCAGCCCCAGCGGGGGGTACAATGAGCAGTTCTTC
TRBJ1-2 | TRBD1 | TRBV12-3/TRBV12-4 | . | CASRSRQGHPYTF | TGTGCCAGCAGATCGCGACAGGGACACCCCTACACCTTC
TRBJ2-1 | TRBD1 | TRBV28 | . | CASRIGGQGGYNEQFF | TGTGCCAGCAGAATCGGGGGACAGGGGGGTTACAATGAGCAGTTCTTC
TRBJ2-1 | TRBD1 | TRBV27 | . | CASTGTGGNEQFF | TGTGCCAGCACCGGGACAGGGGGCAATGAGCAGTTCTTC
TRBJ1-2 | TRBD1 | TRBV10-1 | . | CASSEHRTGGGYTF | TGCGCCAGCAGTGAGCACCGGACAGGCGGTGGCTACACCTTC
TRBJ2-7 | TRBD1 | TRBV19 | . | CASSILWQGEYEQYF | TGTGCCAGTAGTATATTGTGGCAGGGGGAGTACGAGCAGTACTTC
TRBJ2-1 | TRBD2 | TRBV19 | few | CASSQTSGRVNEQFF | TGTGCCAGTAGCCAAACTAGCGGGAGGGTCAATGAGCAGTTCTTC
TRBJ2-1 | TRBD2 | TRBV15 | once | CATSRSTSGMGNEQFF | TGTGCCACCAGCAGATCGACTAGCGGGATGGGTAATGAGCAGTTCTTC
TRBJ2-3 | TRBD1 | TRBV4-1 | . | CASSQLNRGTDTQYF | TGCGCCAGCAGCCAACTTAACAGGGGGACAGATACGCAGTATTTT
TRBJ1-2 | TRBD1 | TRBV4-1 | . | CASSQPQGDGYTF | TGCGCCAGCAGCCAACCACAGGGGGACGGCTACACCTTC